One and the same sample provided the 8 T cell receptor beta chains below, sequenced in a study of blood T cell repertoires in COVID-19. Generated by immunoSEQ multiplex PCR, the TCRdb table keeps only in-frame clones and is missing some. The table lists 150,000 to 200,000 clones, 81% of them singletons. Sequences were obtained from PBMCs or T cells enriched from blood (not recorded which). These receptors all come from a woman aged 40 to 50 with acute COVID-19.

The rearrangement uses TRBV7-2 and TRBJ2-1, with 7 bases that match TRBD2. CDR1 SGHTA and CDR2 FQGNSA come from the germline V gene. CDR3 size: 15 residues. The V segment lost 4 bases and the J segment 0 bases; nucleotides outside the gene matches: 3. The CDR3 coding sequence is TGTGCCAGCAGCTCTAGCGGACTCTCCTACAATGAGCAGTTCTTC. Amino acids: CASSSSGLSYNEQFF.

This chain links TRBV11-1 with TRBJ2-1, with TRBD2 identical over 11 bases. The CDR3 spans 15 residues. Losses at the gene ends were 5 bases for V and 4 bases for J; bases not matched to a gene: 4. Germline values: CDR1 SGHAT, CDR2 FQDESV (reference sequence). The CDR3 nucleotides read TGTGCCAGCAGCGTAGGGACTAGCGGTTACAATGAGCAGTTCTTC. This encodes CASSVGTSGYNEQFF.

This chain connects TRBV7-2 to TRBJ2-2, with D uncertain. Trimming pared 1 base from V and 8 bases from J, leaving 14 bases between. Per the germline V gene, CDR1 is SGHTA and CDR2 is FQGNSA. This CDR3 has 15 amino acids. The CDR3 DNA sequence: TGTGCCAGCAGCTTAGTTGCGTCAGGATCTGGGGAGCTGTTTTTT. Protein product: CASSLVASGSGELFF.

The table lists this clone with a few counts. The chain is built from TRBV27 and TRBJ2-1, with TRBD2 matching over 9 bases. This CDR3 comprises 14 residues. Germline CDR1 MNHEY, CDR2 SMNVEV (reference sequence). Losses at the gene ends were 5 bases for V and 4 bases for J; bases not matched to a gene: 3. CDR3 sequence (DNA): TGTGCCAGCAGTATAGCGGGAGTATACAATGAGCAGTTCTTC. Amino acid sequence: CASSIAGVYNEQFF.

The rearrangement links TRBV30 to TRBJ2-1; tentative D call: TRBD1 (5 bases). Germline V lookup: CDR1 GTSNPN, CDR2 SVGIG (reference sequence). Trimming removed 5 bases from V and 8 bases from J, with 16 bases in between. This CDR3 spans 13 amino acids. CDR3 loop: CAWGAGLGHEQFF. The DNA for the CDR3 is TGTGCCTGGGGGGCTGGGTTGGGGCATGAGCAGTTCTTC.

This chain joins TRBV5-1 and TRBJ1-1, with TRBD1 matching over 9 bases. The CDR3 runs 15 residues. With V trimmed by 0 bases and J by 7 bases, 7 bases remained unmatched. Germline V gene data show CDR1 as SGHRS and CDR2 as YFSETQ. The CDR3 protein is CASSLVMGQGGEAFF. The CDR3 bases are TGCGCCAGCAGCTTGGTAATGGGACAGGGAGGTGAAGCTTTCTTT.

The CDR3 region is CASSRSQGANEAFF. CDR3 DNA: TGTGCCAGCAGTCGCTCACAGGGGGCGAATGAAGCTTTCTTT. This chain joins TRBV6-5 and TRBJ1-1, with 9 bases fitting TRBD1. CDR1 and CDR2 from the germline V gene are MNHEY and SVGAGI. This CDR3 has 14 residues. The V gene end was trimmed by 5 bases and the J gene end by 7 bases; junction bases not matched to a gene: 8.

The chain carries TRBV30 and TRBJ1-5; no reliable D call. Trimming took 0 bases from V and 1 from J, leaving 7 bases between them. The CDR3 runs 14 residues. Germline V gene lookup returns CDR1 GTSNPN and CDR2 SVGIG (reference sequence). CDR3 sequence reads: CAWSVLSSNQPQHF. The CDR3 coding sequence is TGTGCCTGGAGTGTACTGTCGAGCAATCAGCCCCAGCATTTT.